This T cell receptor (beta chain) was captured by sequencing in a study of monozygotic twins with inflammatory bowel disease. General study results and limits: IBD patients, compared with healthy twins, shared fewer clonotypes with others (especially with disease activity).

This CDR3 has 14 amino acids. Germline V gene data show CDR1 as DFQATT and CDR2 as SNEGSKA (reference sequence). As for this clonotype: Its antigen is undetermined.

TCRdb reanalyzed the 5' RACE reads, giving one entry per CDR3 protein sequence and no DNA. The sample's table shows 300,000 to 350,000 distinct CDR3 sequences. The sample consisted of blood. This receptor was identified in a human donor with ulcerative colitis or Crohn's disease, or a healthy co-twin of an affected twin (not recorded which). The V gene is TRBV20-1, the J gene TRBJ2-1; TCRdb reports TRBD1, a call that lacks DNA to check it against. The CDR3 region is CSASTGQGNNEQFF.